This T cell receptor (beta chain) was observed in a study of blood T cells in healthy people across ages. A sample-barcoded 5' primer and a J-beta primer mix were used in a second PCR of about 6 to 11 cycles. TCRdb re-derived calls from the 5' RACE reads in MiXCR, one entry per CDR3 protein. The data show 450,000 to 600,000 distinct CDR3 sequences, about 29% seen once. This sample was also put to use in a study of T cells of mothers and their children.

The specimen was blood. This receptor was obtained from a boy aged 2 to 10 in good health.

CDR3 sequence: CASSFYRGYGYTF. For the CDR3, the DNA is TGTGCCAGCAGCTTCTACAGGGGCTATGGCTACACCTTC. The chain employs TRBV6-1 and TRBJ1-2; TRBD1 matches at 7 bases. Germline assignment: CDR1 MNHNS and CDR2 SASEGT. The ends lost 6 bases at V and 4 bases at J; junction bases unmatched: 5. This CDR3 has 13 amino acids.